The 30 T cell receptor beta chains listed next were all sequenced from one sample in a study of tumor-infiltrating lymphocytes in primary liver carcinoma. Blood RNA originated from unsorted whole blood, with germline DNA additionally extracted. The authors made TCR beta cDNA from 400 to 600 ng total RNA with a constant-region primer. ARM-PCR, slightly modified, supplied the TCR beta libraries through three nested multiplex PCR rounds. TRBV1-TRBV30 forward and Cbeta reverse primers drove the first two roughly 10-cycle rounds. TCRdb reprocessed the multiplex PCR reads via MiXCR and lists one record per CDR3 protein. This sample has roughly 180,000 distinct CDR3 sequences, with 50% to 75% found just once. Sequencing was performed on peripheral blood. All receptors derive from a middle-aged man with primary liver carcinoma and hepatitis B virus infection.

The genes are TRBV12-3 or TRBV12-4 and TRBJ1-4; possibly TRBD1 for D (6 bases). The CDR3 contains 12 residues. Trimming took 3 bases from V and 8 from J, leaving 7 bases between them. Here the CDR3 reads CASSLGTEKLFF. In nucleotides, the CDR3 is TGTGCCAGCAGTTTGGGGACAGAAAAACTGTTTTTT.

A word on this clonotype: The conserved phenylalanine or tryptophan normally closing the CDR3 is absent here, so this likely arose from a read error. The rearrangement uses TRBV5-4 and TRBJ2-2; D unresolved. The germline gives CDR1 SGHNT, CDR2 YYREEE (reference sequence). The CDR3 has 11 amino acids. As DNA, the CDR3 is TGTGCCAGTAGCTGGGGCGGGGAGCTGTTTTAT. It specifies CASSWGGELFY.

The CDR3 is CSTRQTSGTDTQYF. DNA for the CDR3: TGCAGCACAAGACAGACCTCGGGCACAGATACGCAGTATTTT. The chain couples TRBV29-1 to TRBJ2-3, with TRBD1 as a possible D gene (5 bases). The V end was cut by 8 bases, the J end by 1 base, with 16 bases between. CDR3 length equals 14 residues. Germline V gene lookup returns CDR1 SQVTM and CDR2 ANQGSEA.

This clonotype occurred a few times. The chain links TRBV11-2 to TRBJ2-5, with a weak D call TRBD2 (5 bases). From germline, CDR1 is SGHAT and CDR2 FQNNGV. This CDR3 spans 13 amino acids. Trimming removed 5 bases from V and 4 bases from J, with 11 bases in between. CDR3 DNA sequence: TGTGCCAGCAGCAAAGTACTAGGAGAGACCCAGTACTTC. It is translated as CASSKVLGETQYF. The full variable domain, rest sourced from reference TRBV11-2 and TRBJ2-5, is EAGVAQSPRYKIIEKRQSVAFWCNPISGHATLYWYQQILGQGPKLLIQFQNNGVVDDSQLPKDRFSAERLKGVDSTLKIQPAKLEDSAVYLCASSKVLGETQYFGPGTRLLVL.

The chain combines TRBV10-3 with TRBJ2-3; 10 bases align to TRBD2. The CDR3 extends over 18 amino acids. After removal of 6 bases from V and 0 bases from J, the junction contained 12 bases not matched to a gene. Germline CDR1 reads ENHRY; CDR2 reads SYGVKD. The CDR3 spells CAISGTSALEASTDTQYF. As DNA, the CDR3 is TGTGCCATCAGCGGGACTAGCGCCCTGGAGGCTAGCACAGATACGCAGTATTTT.

V and J are TRBV6-1 and TRBJ2-7; D remains unclear. From germline, CDR1 is MNHNS and CDR2 SASEGT. CDR3 length: 15 amino acids. V gave up 4 bases and J gave up 3 bases, with 16 bases separating them. This CDR3 reads CASSALTGLLYEQYF. As DNA, the CDR3 is TGTGCCAGCAGTGCCCTAACGGGTCTTCTCTACGAGCAGTACTTC.

This clonotype has a count of ten or more. The genes are TRBV11-2 and TRBJ2-7; no reliable D call. The germline CDR1 and CDR2 sequences are SGHAT and FQNNGV. Trimming took off 2 bases at V and 6 bases at J, with 8 bases between the two ends. The CDR3 totals 12 residues. The CDR3 region is CASSLRTFEQYF. The CDR3 region has the DNA TGTGCCAGCAGCTTAAGGACGTTCGAGCAGTACTTC. Full variable domain (rest looked up from reference TRBV11-2 and TRBJ2-7): EAGVAQSPRYKIIEKRQSVAFWCNPISGHATLYWYQQILGQGPKLLIQFQNNGVVDDSQLPKDRFSAERLKGVDSTLKIQPAKLEDSAVYLCASSLRTFEQYFGPGTRLTVT.

The sample holds one count of this clonotype. The rearrangement uses TRBV29-1 and TRBJ2-1; no firm D call. Between the trimmed V and J ends, which lost 5 bases and 0 bases, there was a span of 8 bases. The CDR3 is 13 residues long. Germline assignment: CDR1 SQVTM and CDR2 ANQGSEA. The DNA for the CDR3 is TGCAGCGTTCAAATGGGCTCCTACAATGAGCAGTTCTTC. Its protein product is CSVQMGSYNEQFF.

This sequence joins TRBV18 and TRBJ1-4, with 9 bases fitting TRBD1. Losses at the gene ends were 4 bases for V and 8 bases for J; bases not matched to a gene: 11. CDR3 length: 16 amino acids. The germline CDR1 and CDR2 sequences are KGHSH and LQKENI. CDR3 protein: CASSRVAGQGEEKLFF. As DNA, the CDR3 is TGTGCCAGCTCACGGGTTGCGGGACAGGGCGAGGAAAAACTGTTTTTT. Supplemented by reference TRBV18 and TRBJ1-4, the full variable domain reads NAGVMQNPRHLVRRRGQEARLRCSPMKGHSHVYWYRQLPEEGLKFMVYLQKENIIDESGMPKERFSAEFPKEGPSILRIQQVVRGDSAAYFCASSRVAGQGEEKLFFGSGTQLSVL.

Remarks on this clonotype: Without the conserved terminal phenylalanine or tryptophan, this CDR3 likely stems from a read error. The V call is TRBV5-5, the J call TRBJ2-1, with TRBD2 matching 10 bases. The V gene end was trimmed by 4 bases and the J gene end by 0 bases; junction bases not matched to a gene: 10. The CDR3 is made up of 18 amino acids. The germline CDR1 and CDR2 sequences are SGHKS and YYEKEE (reference sequence). CDR3 sequence reads: CASSPTSGLPSSYNEQFL. As DNA, the CDR3 is TGTGCCAGCAGCCCGACTAGCGGGTTACCGAGCTCCTACAATGAGCAGTTCTTA.

This clonotype was seen many times. As DNA, the CDR3 is TGTGCCAGCAGCTCCAACCCCCCAGATACGCAGTATTTT. Translation: CASSSNPPDTQYF. The chain recombines TRBV11-1 with TRBJ2-3, with unresolved D. Germline V gene lookup returns CDR1 SGHAT and CDR2 FQDESV (reference sequence). This CDR3 region has 13 residues. The V end was cut by 4 bases, the J end by 4 bases, with 9 bases between.

This clonotype was counted ten times or more. V usage is TRBV11-3 and J usage is TRBJ2-1; the match to TRBD2 covers 8 bases. V trimming: 5 bases; J trimming: 6 bases; junction bases outside the gene matches: 12. CDR3 size: 16 residues. Germline V gene data show CDR1 as SGHNT and CDR2 as YENEEA. The CDR3 reads CASSPREGTSLNEQFF. CDR3 nucleotide sequence: TGTGCCAGCAGCCCCCGTGAGGGGACTAGTCTCAATGAGCAGTTCTTC.

The V gene is TRBV5-4, the J gene TRBJ2-3, with D unclear. CDR1 is SGHNT and CDR2 is YYREEE in the germline V gene (reference sequence). The CDR3 sequence is 13 residues long. V was clipped by 0 bases and J by 5 bases, with 7 bases between them. CDR3 in amino acids: CASSLAGRDTQYF. The CDR3 DNA sequence: TGTGCCAGCAGCTTGGCCGGTCGAGATACGCAGTATTTT. The full variable domain, in which reference TRBV5-4 and TRBJ2-3 provide the parts outside the CDR3, is ETGVTQSPTHLIKTRGQQVTLRCSSQSGHNTVSWYQQALGQGPQFIFQYYREEENGRGNFPPRFSGLQFPNYSSELNVNALELDDSALYLCASSLAGRDTQYFGPGTRLTVL.

This chain uses TRBV4-2 with TRBJ1-2, with 7 bases aligning to TRBD1. Unmatched junction bases numbered 4, after V lost 3 bases and J lost 6 bases. CDR3 size: 13 residues. Germline loops: CDR1 LGHNA, CDR2 YNFKEQ. CDR3: CASSQGQRNGYTF. CDR3 sequence (DNA): TGTGCCAGCAGCCAGGGACAGAGGAATGGCTACACCTTC.

This clonotype turned up a few times. The J gene is TRBJ1-1, the V gene TRBV29-1, with a tentative D call TRBD1 (6 bases). The CDR3 sequence is 15 residues long. The V end lost 6 bases, the J end lost 1 base, and 18 bases lay between the germline ends. Germline V lookup: CDR1 SQVTM, CDR2 ANQGSEA. The CDR3 sequence: CSVRGGQVANTEAFF. DNA of the CDR3: TGCAGCGTGCGAGGGGGGCAGGTAGCGAACACTGAAGCTTTCTTT.

There are many counts of this clonotype. The chain couples TRBV6-1 to TRBJ2-4; D may correspond to TRBD1 or TRBD2 (6 bases each). V was shortened by 0 bases and J by 9 bases, with 18 bases between the two germline ends. The length of the CDR3 is 16 residues. Germline V lookup: CDR1 MNHNS, CDR2 SASEGT. The chain's CDR3 is CASSEALGLGGGIQYF. The CDR3 DNA sequence: TGTGCCAGCAGTGAAGCGCTTGGCCTAGGGGGAGGCATTCAGTACTTC.

Details on this clonotype: Compared with germline, one end of the junction differs, possibly owing to a read error. The chain employs TRBV11-2 and TRBJ2-1; 8 bases match TRBD2. The CDR3 runs 16 residues. Germline CDR1 is SGHAT and CDR2 is FQNNGV. The CDR3 DNA is TGTACCAGCAGCTTGGATATCGGACTAGCCTTGGCTGAGCAGCTCTTC. Amino acid sequence: CTSSLDIGLALAEQLF. Full variable domain (outside the CDR3, taken from reference TRBV11-2 and TRBJ2-1): EAGVAQSPRYKIIEKRQSVAFWCNPISGHATLYWYQQILGQGPKLLIQFQNNGVVDDSQLPKDRFSAERLKGVDSTLKIQPAKLEDSAVYLCTSSLDIGLALAEQLFGPGTRLTVL.

This clonotype was counted between two and nine times. The rearrangement joins TRBV7-2 to TRBJ1-5; D gene uncertain. Germline V lookup: CDR1 SGHTA, CDR2 FQGNSA. The germline V and J ends were trimmed by 1 base and 7 bases, with 8 bases remaining between them. The CDR3 totals 13 residues. The CDR3 is CASSLGQDQPQHF. In DNA, the CDR3 is TGTGCCAGCAGCTTAGGTCAGGACCAGCCCCAGCATTTT.

The V gene is TRBV29-1, the J gene TRBJ1-1; a weak D match, TRBD1 (6 bases). Deletions cut 2 bases from V and 2 bases from J, with 12 bases between. The CDR3 spans 14 residues. Germline V gene lookup returns CDR1 SQVTM and CDR2 ANQGSEA. CDR3 amino acids: CSVEQDSLNTEAFF. The CDR3 DNA sequence: TGCAGCGTTGAACAGGACAGCCTTAACACTGAAGCTTTCTTT.

There are many counts of this clonotype. The chain employs TRBV11-2 and TRBJ2-5; perhaps D is TRBD1 or TRBD2 (5 bases each). CDR1 and CDR2 from the germline V gene are SGHAT and FQNNGV. Trimming removed 4 bases at V and 7 bases at J, with 7 bases between. The CDR3 spans 11 residues. The CDR3 sequence is CASSSGATQYF. The CDR3 DNA reads as TGTGCCAGCAGCTCCGGGGCGACCCAGTACTTC.

This clonotype was detected many times. This chain joins TRBV10-2 and TRBJ2-5; D not resolved. V was clipped by 3 bases and J by 1 base, with 3 bases between them. The CDR3 covers 12 residues. Germline lookup yields CDR1 WSHSY and CDR2 SAAADI. DNA of the CDR3: TGCGCCAGCAGTGACAGCCAAGAGACCCAGTACTTC. Translated: CASSDSQETQYF.

As to this clonotype: Compared with germline, one end of the junction differs, possibly owing to a read error. The V and J genes are TRBV12-3 or TRBV12-4 and TRBJ2-7; D ambiguous. This CDR3 contains 12 residues. The CDR3 here is CASSENSYKQYF. DNA of the CDR3: TGTGCCAGTTCTGAGAACTCCTACAAGCAATACTTC.

Details on this clonotype: Because it lacks the conserved phenylalanine or tryptophan at the end, this CDR3 is likely a read error. The chain recombines TRBV11-1 with TRBJ2-3; TRBD2 matches 14 bases. The V gene's germline CDR1 is SGHAT and CDR2 FQDESV (reference sequence). This CDR3 has 17 amino acids. The CDR3 region is CASSFLLTSGGADTQYL. The CDR3 region has the DNA TGTGCAAGCAGCTTCCTCCTGACTAGCGGGGGGGCAGATACGCAGTATTTG.

About this clonotype itself: The junction shows a germline mismatch at one end, possibly a read error. The rearrangement links TRBV4-2 to TRBJ2-1, with 9 bases lining up with TRBD1. The CDR3 consists of 16 residues. The V gene's germline CDR1 is LGHNA and CDR2 YNFKEQ. The CDR3: CTSSPRGQGGYNEQFF. CDR3 DNA: TGTACCAGCAGCCCCAGGGGACAGGGAGGCTACAATGAGCAGTTCTTC.

The gene calls are TRBV4-1 and TRBJ2-6; the D gene is possibly TRBD1 (5 bases). The CDR3 length is 17 residues. The V gene lost 1 base and the J gene lost 0 bases, with 10 bases spanning the gap. CDR1 is MGHRA and CDR2 is YSYEKL in the germline V gene. This chain's CDR3 is CASSQAGQRSGANVLTF. As DNA, the CDR3 is TGCGCCAGCAGCCAAGCAGGGCAACGCTCTGGGGCCAACGTCCTGACTTTC.

J is TRBJ1-5 and V is TRBV5-5, with D unresolved. The V gene lost 4 bases and the J gene lost 5 bases, with 13 bases spanning the gap. Looked up from germline, CDR1 is SGHKS and CDR2 is YYEKEE (reference sequence). The CDR3 extends over 14 amino acids. As DNA, the CDR3 is TGTGCCAGCAGCCCCCAGGAGAGCGATCAGCCCCAGCATTTT. Its protein product is CASSPQESDQPQHF.

The rearrangement links TRBV12-3 or TRBV12-4 to TRBJ2-7; 11 nucleotides agree with TRBD2. There are 15 residues in the CDR3. V dropped 1 base and J dropped 6; count of bases not matched to a gene: 5. CDR3 sequence (DNA): TGTGCCAGCAGTTTAGTACTAGCGGGAGTCTCCGAGCAGTACTTC. It is translated as CASSLVLAGVSEQYF.

The sample holds one count of this clonotype. A read error is possible here, since a much larger clone lies one base away. V usage is TRBV6-5 and J usage is TRBJ2-2; 12 nucleotides agree with TRBD1. CDR1 and CDR2 from the germline V gene are MNHEY and SVGAGI. The CDR3 has 15 residues. The CDR3 sequence: CASRIGTGGTGELSF. Here the CDR3 DNA reads TGTGCCAGCAGGATCGGGACAGGGGGCACCGGGGAGCTGTCTTTT.

The chain combines TRBV6-2 or TRBV6-3 with TRBJ2-7, with 9 bases that match TRBD1. J gave up 4 bases and V 6 bases, and 7 bases lay outside the gene matches. Germline V gene data show CDR1 as MNHEY and CDR2 as SVGEGT. This CDR3 comprises 14 residues. The CDR3 DNA reads TGTGCCAGCAGAATTGGACAGGGGTTATACGAGCAGTACTTC. Translation: CASRIGQGLYEQYF.

This clonotype was found a few times. One end of the junction does not line up with germline, which may come from a read error. The chain employs TRBV11-2 and TRBJ2-7; weak D call: TRBD1 (6 bases). Germline assignment: CDR1 SGHAT and CDR2 FQNNGV. The CDR3 runs 12 residues. The chain's CDR3 is CALQGSSYEQYF. In nucleotides, the CDR3 is TGCGCCTTACAGGGAAGCTCCTACGAGCAGTACTTC.